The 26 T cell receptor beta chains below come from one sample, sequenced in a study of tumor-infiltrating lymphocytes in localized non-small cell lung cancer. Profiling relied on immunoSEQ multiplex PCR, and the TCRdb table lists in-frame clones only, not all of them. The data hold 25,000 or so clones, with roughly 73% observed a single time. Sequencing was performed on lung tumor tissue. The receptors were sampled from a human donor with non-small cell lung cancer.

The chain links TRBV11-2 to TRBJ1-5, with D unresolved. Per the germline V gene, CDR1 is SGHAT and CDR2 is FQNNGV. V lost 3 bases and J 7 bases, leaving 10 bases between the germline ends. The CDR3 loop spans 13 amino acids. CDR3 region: CASSLAGPQPQHF. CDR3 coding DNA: TGTGCCAGCAGCTTGGCAGGCCCCCAGCCCCAGCATTTT.

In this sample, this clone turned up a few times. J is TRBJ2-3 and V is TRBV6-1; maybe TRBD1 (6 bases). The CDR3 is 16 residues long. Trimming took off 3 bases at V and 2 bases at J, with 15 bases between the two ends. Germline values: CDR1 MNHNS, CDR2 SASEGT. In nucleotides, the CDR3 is TGTGCCAGCAGTGAGCCGACAGGCAAATCCACAGATACGCAGTATTTT. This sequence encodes CASSEPTGKSTDTQYF.

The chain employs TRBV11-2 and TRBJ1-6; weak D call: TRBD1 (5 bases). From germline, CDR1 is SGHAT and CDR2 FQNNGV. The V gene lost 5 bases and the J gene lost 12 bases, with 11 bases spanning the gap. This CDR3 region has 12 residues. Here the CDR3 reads CASSRDLKPLHF. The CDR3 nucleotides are TGTGCCAGCAGCCGGGACCTAAAACCCCTCCACTTT.

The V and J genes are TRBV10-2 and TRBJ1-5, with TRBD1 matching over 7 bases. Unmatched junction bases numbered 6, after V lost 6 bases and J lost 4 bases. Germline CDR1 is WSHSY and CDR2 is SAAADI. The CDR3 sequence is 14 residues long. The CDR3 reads CASRVGTDNQPQHF. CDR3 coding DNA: TGCGCCAGCAGGGTCGGGACAGATAATCAGCCCCAGCATTTT.

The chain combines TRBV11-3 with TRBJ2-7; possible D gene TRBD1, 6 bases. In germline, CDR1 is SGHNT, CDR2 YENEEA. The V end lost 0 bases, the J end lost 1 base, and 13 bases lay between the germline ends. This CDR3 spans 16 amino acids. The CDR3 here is CASSLDGGGPSYEQYF. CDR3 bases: TGTGCCAGCAGCTTAGATGGTGGGGGCCCTTCCTACGAGCAGTACTTC.

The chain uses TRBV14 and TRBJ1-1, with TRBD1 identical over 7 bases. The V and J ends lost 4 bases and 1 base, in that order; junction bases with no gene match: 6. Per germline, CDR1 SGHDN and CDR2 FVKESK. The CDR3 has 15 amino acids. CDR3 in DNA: TGTGCCAGCAGCCTATGGACAGGTAGGAACACTGAAGCTTTCTTT. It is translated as CASSLWTGRNTEAFF.

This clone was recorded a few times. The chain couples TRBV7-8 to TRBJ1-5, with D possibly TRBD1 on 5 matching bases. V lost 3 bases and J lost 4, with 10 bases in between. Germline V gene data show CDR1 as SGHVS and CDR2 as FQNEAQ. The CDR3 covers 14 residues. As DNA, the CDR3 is TGTGCCAGCAGCTTTGGGGCCAGGAATCAGCCCCAGCATTTT. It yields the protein CASSFGARNQPQHF.

The CDR3 protein is CASSLRSGETQYF. The CDR3 bases are TGTGCCAGCAGCCTGAGGTCTGGGGAGACCCAGTACTTC. The rearrangement uses TRBV5-6 and TRBJ2-5; D unclear. V lost 4 bases to trimming and J lost 5 bases, with 12 bases between them. This CDR3 spans 13 amino acids. CDR1 and CDR2 (germline): SGHDT, YYEEEE.

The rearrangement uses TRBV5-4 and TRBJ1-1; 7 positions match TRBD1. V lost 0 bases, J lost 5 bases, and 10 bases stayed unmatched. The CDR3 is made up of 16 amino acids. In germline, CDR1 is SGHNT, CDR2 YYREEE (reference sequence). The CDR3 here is CASSLAQGGFWTEAFF. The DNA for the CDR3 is TGTGCCAGCAGCTTGGCCCAGGGGGGTTTCTGGACTGAAGCTTTCTTT.

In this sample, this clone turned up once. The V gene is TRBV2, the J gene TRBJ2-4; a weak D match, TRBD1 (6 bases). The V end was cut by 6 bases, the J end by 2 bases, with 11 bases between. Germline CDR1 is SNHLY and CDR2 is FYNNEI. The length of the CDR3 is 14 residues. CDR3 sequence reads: CASSHRDSKNIQYF. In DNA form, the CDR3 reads TGTGCCAGCAGCCACAGGGATTCCAAAAACATTCAGTACTTC.

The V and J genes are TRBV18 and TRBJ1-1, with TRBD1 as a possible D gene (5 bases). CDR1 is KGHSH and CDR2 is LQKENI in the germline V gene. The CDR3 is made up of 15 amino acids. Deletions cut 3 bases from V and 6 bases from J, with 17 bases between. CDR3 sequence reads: CASSPRGGRTPEAFF. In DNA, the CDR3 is TGTGCCAGCTCACCGCGGGGCGGCAGAACCCCTGAAGCTTTCTTT.

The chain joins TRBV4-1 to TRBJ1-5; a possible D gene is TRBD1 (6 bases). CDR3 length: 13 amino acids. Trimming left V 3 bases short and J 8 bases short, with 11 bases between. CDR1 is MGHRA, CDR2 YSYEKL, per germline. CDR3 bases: TGCGCCAGCAGCCAGGAACAGGGCAAGCCCCAGCATTTT. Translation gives CASSQEQGKPQHF.

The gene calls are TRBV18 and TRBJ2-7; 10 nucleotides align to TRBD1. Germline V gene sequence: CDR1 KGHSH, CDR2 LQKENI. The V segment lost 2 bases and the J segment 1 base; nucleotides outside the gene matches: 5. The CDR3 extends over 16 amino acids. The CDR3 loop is CASSPGTGVRSYEQYF. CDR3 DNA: TGTGCCAGCTCACCAGGGACAGGGGTAAGGTCCTACGAGCAGTACTTC.

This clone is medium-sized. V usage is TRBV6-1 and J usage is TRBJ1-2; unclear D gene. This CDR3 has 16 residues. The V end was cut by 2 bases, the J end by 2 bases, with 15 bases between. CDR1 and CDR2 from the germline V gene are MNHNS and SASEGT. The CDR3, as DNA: TGTGCCAGCAGTGAACGACGGTTAGCGGGAAACTATGGCTACACCTTC. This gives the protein CASSERRLAGNYGYTF.

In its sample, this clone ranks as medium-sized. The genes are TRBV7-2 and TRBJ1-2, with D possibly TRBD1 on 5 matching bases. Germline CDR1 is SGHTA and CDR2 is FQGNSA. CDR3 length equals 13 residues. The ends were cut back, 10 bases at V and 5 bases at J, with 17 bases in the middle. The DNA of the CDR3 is TGTGCCACCACGTCGGATGCAGGGTATGGCTACACCTTC. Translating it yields CATTSDAGYGYTF.

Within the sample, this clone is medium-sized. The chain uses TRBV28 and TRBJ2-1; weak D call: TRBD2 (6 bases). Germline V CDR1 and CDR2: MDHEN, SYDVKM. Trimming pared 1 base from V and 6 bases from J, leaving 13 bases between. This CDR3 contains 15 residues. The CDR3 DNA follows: TGTGCCAGCAGTTTATACCAGGGCGGGGTCAATGAGCAGTTCTTC. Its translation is CASSLYQGGVNEQFF.

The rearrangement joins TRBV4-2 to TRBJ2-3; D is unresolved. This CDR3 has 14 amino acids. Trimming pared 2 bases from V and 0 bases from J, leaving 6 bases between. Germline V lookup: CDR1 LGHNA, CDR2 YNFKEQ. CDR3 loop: CASSQPDSTDTQYF. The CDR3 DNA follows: TGTGCCAGCAGCCAACCGGACAGCACAGATACGCAGTATTTT.

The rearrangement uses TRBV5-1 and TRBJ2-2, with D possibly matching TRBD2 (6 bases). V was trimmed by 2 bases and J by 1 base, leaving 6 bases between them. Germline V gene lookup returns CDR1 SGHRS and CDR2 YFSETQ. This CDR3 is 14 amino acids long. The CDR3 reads CASSLAGNTGELFF. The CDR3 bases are TGCGCCAGCAGCTTAGCGGGGAACACCGGGGAGCTGTTTTTT.

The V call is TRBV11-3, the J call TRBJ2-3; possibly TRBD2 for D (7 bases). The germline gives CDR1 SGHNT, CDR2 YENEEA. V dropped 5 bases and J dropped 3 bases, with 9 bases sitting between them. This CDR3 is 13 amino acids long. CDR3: CASSGRGTDTQYF. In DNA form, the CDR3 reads TGTGCCAGCAGCGGGAGGGGGACAGATACGCAGTATTTT.

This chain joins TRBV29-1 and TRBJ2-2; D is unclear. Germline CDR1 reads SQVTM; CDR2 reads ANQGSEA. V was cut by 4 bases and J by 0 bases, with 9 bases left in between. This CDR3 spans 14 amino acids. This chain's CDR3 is CSVVLGSNTGELFF. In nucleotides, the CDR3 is TGCAGCGTTGTTTTGGGGTCGAACACCGGGGAGCTGTTTTTT.

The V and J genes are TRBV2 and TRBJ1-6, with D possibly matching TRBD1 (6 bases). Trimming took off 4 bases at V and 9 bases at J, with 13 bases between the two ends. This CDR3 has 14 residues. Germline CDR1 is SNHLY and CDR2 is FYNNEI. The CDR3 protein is CASSGTVWISPLHF. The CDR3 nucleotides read TGTGCCAGCAGTGGGACAGTATGGATTTCACCCCTCCACTTT.

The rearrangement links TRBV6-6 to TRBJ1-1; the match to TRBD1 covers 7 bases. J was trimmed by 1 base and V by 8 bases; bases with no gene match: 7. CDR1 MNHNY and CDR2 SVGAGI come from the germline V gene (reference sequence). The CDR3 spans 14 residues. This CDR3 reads CASSPSGGNTEAFF. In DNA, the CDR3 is TGTGCCAGCTCCCCGTCAGGGGGGAACACTGAAGCTTTCTTT.

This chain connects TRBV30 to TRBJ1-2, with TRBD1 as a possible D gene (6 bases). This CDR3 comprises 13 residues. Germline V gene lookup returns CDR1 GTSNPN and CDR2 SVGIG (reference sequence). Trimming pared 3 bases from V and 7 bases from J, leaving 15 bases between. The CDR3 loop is CAWRSSGGAGYTF. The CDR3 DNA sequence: TGTGCCTGGAGAAGTTCGGGGGGCGCTGGCTACACCTTC.

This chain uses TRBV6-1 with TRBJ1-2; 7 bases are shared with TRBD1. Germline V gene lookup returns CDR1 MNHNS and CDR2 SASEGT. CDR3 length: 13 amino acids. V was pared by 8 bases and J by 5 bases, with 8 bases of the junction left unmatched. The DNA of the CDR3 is TGTGCCAGCGGCGAGACAGGGATTTATGGCTACACCTTC. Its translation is CASGETGIYGYTF.

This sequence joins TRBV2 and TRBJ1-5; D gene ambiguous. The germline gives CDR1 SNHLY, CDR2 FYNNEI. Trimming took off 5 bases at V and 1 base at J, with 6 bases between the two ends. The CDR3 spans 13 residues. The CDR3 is CASSRPSNQPQHF. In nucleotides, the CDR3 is TGTGCCAGCAGTCGACCCAGCAATCAGCCCCAGCATTTT.

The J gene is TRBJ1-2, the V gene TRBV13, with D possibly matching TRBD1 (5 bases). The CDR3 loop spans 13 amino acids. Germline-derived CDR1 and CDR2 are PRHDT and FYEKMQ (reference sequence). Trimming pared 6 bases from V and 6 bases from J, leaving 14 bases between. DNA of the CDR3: TGTGCCAGCAGGGCCACAGGAACCCATGGCTACACCTTC. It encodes CASRATGTHGYTF.